These 23 T cell receptor beta chains were all obtained from the same sample, sequenced in a study of T cell responses to AZD1222 COVID-19 vaccine. Profiled with immunoSEQ multiplex PCR; TCRdb holds only in-frame clones, not every one. The sample has around 200,000 clones, 70% to 90% seen once. The material sequenced was peripheral blood, taken on day 0 of AZD1222 vaccination. These receptors were obtained from an adult in good health.

The V gene is TRBV19, the J gene TRBJ1-1; 9 nucleotides align to TRBD1. This CDR3 has 13 residues. The V gene's germline CDR1 is LNHDA and CDR2 SQIVND (reference sequence). V shed 2 bases and J 7 bases; nucleotides not matched to a gene: 2. This chain's CDR3 is CASSITGGNEAFF. CDR3 DNA: TGTGCCAGTAGTATAACAGGGGGCAATGAAGCTTTCTTT.

V is TRBV7-2 and J is TRBJ1-1, with D hard to call. The CDR3 covers 14 residues. Trimming took 5 bases from V and 0 from J, leaving 10 bases between them. CDR1 and CDR2 from the germline V gene are SGHTA and FQGNSA. The DNA for the CDR3 is TGTGCCAGCAGCCCGAGAGGATTGAACACTGAAGCTTTCTTT. Translation: CASSPRGLNTEAFF.

J is TRBJ2-7 and V is TRBV5-6; D possibly corresponds to TRBD1 (5 bases). V was cut by 3 bases and J by 7 bases, with 26 bases left in between. Per the germline V gene, CDR1 is SGHDT and CDR2 is YYEEEE. This CDR3 region has 17 residues. The CDR3 region is CASSYPLQAVSAGEQYF. In DNA, the CDR3 is TGTGCCAGCAGCTACCCTCTTCAGGCAGTATCAGCAGGGGAGCAGTACTTC.

The chain has TRBV30 and TRBJ2-7; D unclear. The CDR3 spans 12 residues. In germline, CDR1 is GTSNPN, CDR2 SVGIG (reference sequence). The V end lost 5 bases, the J end lost 4 bases, and 12 bases lay between the germline ends. CDR3 residues: CAWRSRNYEQYF. As DNA, the CDR3 is TGTGCCTGGCGGTCCAGAAATTACGAGCAGTACTTC.

The chain carries TRBV10-1 and TRBJ2-7; no clear D. V was pared by 2 bases and J by 2 bases, with 4 bases between. Germline CDR1 is WNHNN and CDR2 is SYGVQD (reference sequence). This CDR3 has 12 residues. The CDR3 loop reads CASSEEPYEQYF. For the CDR3, the DNA is TGCGCCAGCAGTGAGGAGCCCTACGAGCAGTACTTC.

In the case of this clone: One junction end disagrees with the germline gene, perhaps due to a read error. The V gene is TRBV7-7, the J gene TRBJ1-6; a possible D gene is TRBD1 (6 bases). The CDR3 sequence is 15 residues long. In germline, CDR1 is SSHAT, CDR2 FNYEAQ (reference sequence). CDR3: CASSPGTPYNSPLHF. In DNA form, the CDR3 reads TGTGCTAGCAGCCCCGGGACACCATATAATTCACCCCTCCACTTT.

CDR3 DNA: TGTGCCAGCAGTTACGGGACAGGGTTCTCAGGGGCTGAAGCTTTCTTT. Encoded protein: CASSYGTGFSGAEAFF. The rearrangement links TRBV6-5 to TRBJ1-1; 9 nucleotides agree with TRBD1. Trimming took 2 bases from V and 6 from J; bases not matched to a gene: 10. CDR1 and CDR2 (germline): MNHEY, SVGAGI. This CDR3 has 16 amino acids.

This clone was recorded a few times. The chain combines TRBV27 with TRBJ1-2; TRBD1 aligns across 9 bases. The CDR3 loop spans 12 amino acids. V trimming: 6 bases; J trimming: 8 bases; junction bases outside the gene matches: 4. Looked up from germline, CDR1 is MNHEY and CDR2 is SMNVEV (reference sequence). CDR3 sequence: CASRDRGLGYTF. CDR3 sequence (DNA): TGTGCCAGCAGGGACAGGGGTTTAGGCTACACCTTC.

This rearrangement joins TRBV3-1 (or the pseudogene TRBV3-2) to TRBJ2-2; possible D gene TRBD1, 6 bases. Per the germline V gene, CDR1 is LGHDT and CDR2 is YNNKEL (reference sequence). The V gene lost 7 bases and the J gene lost 0 bases, with 15 bases spanning the gap. The CDR3 contains 16 residues. The CDR3 reads CASTHLGGSNTGELFF. Written as DNA, the CDR3 is TGTGCCAGCACTCACCTAGGGGGTTCGAACACCGGGGAGCTGTTTTTT.

This chain connects TRBV19 to TRBJ2-5, with TRBD1 matching over 7 bases. CDR1 is LNHDA, CDR2 SQIVND, per germline (reference sequence). This CDR3 region has 15 residues. With 5 bases clipped from V and 4 bases from J, the junction kept 10 bases outside the gene matches. The CDR3 nucleotides read TGTGCCAGTAGTGGGACAGTGGGTGAGGGAGAGACCCAGTACTTC. Translation: CASSGTVGEGETQYF.

This chain links TRBV11-2 with TRBJ2-2; no reliable D call. The V end was cut by 5 bases, the J end by 7 bases, with 17 bases between. CDR1 is SGHAT and CDR2 is FQNNGV in the germline V gene. There are 15 residues in the CDR3. CDR3 bases: TGTGCCAGCAGCCCGGGCCCCCTAATTCACGGGGAGCTGTTTTTT. This codes for CASSPGPLIHGELFF.

J is TRBJ2-2 and V is TRBV18; 10 bases align to TRBD2. Germline-derived CDR1 and CDR2 are KGHSH and LQKENI. With V trimmed by 2 bases and J by 4 bases, 4 bases remained unmatched. CDR3 size: 16 residues. The CDR3, as DNA: TGTGCCAGCTCACCAGCTAGCGGGAGCGTCACCGGGGAGCTGTTTTTT. Its translation: CASSPASGSVTGELFF.

The chain recombines TRBV19 with TRBJ2-1; 9 bases are shared with TRBD1. Germline CDR1 is LNHDA and CDR2 is SQIVND (reference sequence). Trimming at V came to 3 bases and at J to 12 bases, leaving 12 bases not matched to a gene. This CDR3 is built from 15 residues. CDR3 nucleotide sequence: TGTGCCAGTAGTATCCCCGGGACAGGGTCCGGAGGGCAGTTCTTC. Its protein product is CASSIPGTGSGGQFF. Based on the CDR3 plus reference TRBV19 and TRBJ2-1, the full variable domain is DGGITQSPKYLFRKEGQNVTLSCEQNLNHDAMYWYRQDPGQGLRLIYYSQIVNDFQKGDIAEGYSVSREKKESFPLTVTSAQKNPTAFYLCASSIPGTGSGGQFFGPGTRLTVL.

The chain has TRBV5-8 and TRBJ2-7, with 9 bases identical to TRBD1. Losses at the gene ends were 5 bases for V and 3 bases for J; bases not matched to a gene: 6. This CDR3 has 14 amino acids. From germline, CDR1 is SGHTS and CDR2 YDEGEE. Written as DNA, the CDR3 is TGTGCCAGCAGGGGGACAGGGACTAACTACGAGCAGTACTTC. Protein sequence: CASRGTGTNYEQYF.

About this clone: The CDR3 does not end in the conserved phenylalanine or tryptophan, so this is likely a read error. The DNA is omitted, as the CDR3 cannot be located on it reliably, and the CDR3 follows TCRdb's listing. This sequence joins TRBV27 and TRBJ2-7; TRBD1, the D gene given by the table, was not confirmed from the DNA. The V gene's germline CDR1 is MNHEY and CDR2 SMNVEV (reference sequence). The CDR3 spans 10 amino acids, including both terminal residues. This CDR3 is CASRGTGGLH.

The chain joins TRBV6-5 to TRBJ1-2, with D perhaps TRBD1 (5 bases). V was clipped by 6 bases and J by 2 bases, with 7 bases between them. The CDR3 loop spans 12 amino acids. The germline gives CDR1 MNHEY, CDR2 SVGAGI. The CDR3 coding sequence is TGTGCCAGCAGCCGACAGAACTATGGCTACACCTTC. Translated, it gives CASSRQNYGYTF.

V and J are TRBV28 and TRBJ2-5; the D gene is possibly TRBD1 (6 bases). Germline CDR1 reads MDHEN; CDR2 reads SYDVKM. The CDR3 extends over 15 amino acids. Trimming pared 3 bases from V and 5 bases from J, leaving 16 bases between. CDR3 sequence (DNA): TGTGCCAGCAGTTTCAGTTTTAACAGGGCGGAGACCCAGTACTTC. Protein product: CASSFSFNRAETQYF.

J is TRBJ1-4 and V is TRBV27; no reliable D call. CDR3 length: 13 amino acids. CDR1 and CDR2 (germline): MNHEY, SMNVEV (reference sequence). V dropped 7 bases and J dropped 7 bases, with 13 bases sitting between them. The CDR3 DNA reads as TGTGCCAGCACAGCGTTCGTAGGTGAAAAACTGTTTTTT. Its translation is CASTAFVGEKLFF. Filled out from reference TRBV27 and TRBJ1-4, the complete variable domain reads EAQVTQNPRYLITVTGKKLTVTCSQNMNHEYMSWYRQDPGLGLRQIYYSMNVEVTDKGDVPEGYKVSRKEKRNFPLILESPSPNQTSLYFCASTAFVGEKLFFGSGTQLSVL.

The rearrangement links TRBV10-3 to TRBJ2-6; maybe TRBD2 (5 bases). Germline-derived CDR1 and CDR2 are ENHRY and SYGVKD. The CDR3 has 15 amino acids. The V gene lost 4 bases and the J gene lost 4 bases, with 11 bases spanning the gap. CDR3 sequence (DNA): TGTGCCATCAGTGGGCGCGGGCCCGGGGCCAACGTCCTGACTTTC. Amino acid sequence: CAISGRGPGANVLTF.

This rearrangement joins TRBV19 to TRBJ1-1; unclear D gene. Trimming took off 6 bases at V and 1 base at J, with 21 bases between the two ends. CDR3 size: 17 residues. Germline loops: CDR1 LNHDA, CDR2 SQIVND (reference sequence). The CDR3 here is CASSQAVRFKWNTEAFF. Written as DNA, the CDR3 is TGTGCCAGTAGCCAAGCCGTACGATTCAAATGGAACACTGAAGCTTTCTTT.

J is TRBJ1-1 and V is TRBV28; D is possibly TRBD1 (5 bases). The germline CDR1 and CDR2 sequences are MDHEN and SYDVKM. The CDR3 is made up of 15 amino acids. The V gene lost 8 bases and the J gene lost 4 bases, with 20 bases spanning the gap. In nucleotides, the CDR3 is TGTGCCAGCCATCCCGCTAGGGGCCAGGGCACTGAAGCTTTCTTT. Its protein is CASHPARGQGTEAFF.

This chain joins TRBV28 and TRBJ1-5, with no clear D. The germline gives CDR1 MDHEN, CDR2 SYDVKM. The CDR3 consists of 18 residues. Trimming removed 6 bases at V and 3 bases at J, with 24 bases between. CDR3 in DNA: TGTGCCAGCAGCCGTTTTGGCGCCCCGAGCGGGGTCAATCAGCCCCAGCATTTT. It codes for CASSRFGAPSGVNQPQHF.

This clone was observed a single time. This chain connects TRBV4-1 to TRBJ2-3; unclear D gene. Trimming took 0 bases from V and 1 from J, leaving 8 bases between them. The CDR3 has 15 amino acids. Germline V lookup: CDR1 MGHRA, CDR2 YSYEKL. The CDR3: CASSQESYRTDTQYF. The CDR3 DNA sequence: TGCGCCAGCAGCCAAGAATCCTACCGCACAGATACGCAGTATTTT.